This TCR beta chain was sequenced for a study of shared clonotypes between healthy human individuals. Only in-frame clones appear in the TCRdb table, and some are missing; sequencing was by immunoSEQ multiplex PCR. The table has about 2.3 million clones, 93% seen once. This receptor was obtained from a man aged 18 to 29 in good health. Some clones in this sample may be carry-over from other donors' samples. The sample was naive CD4+ T cells from PBMCs. Stated subset: CD45RA+ positively selected.

In nucleotides, the CDR3 is TGTGCCAGCAGTGAAGGGGGGATCAGGGGCAATGAGCAGTTCTTC. This sequence encodes CASSEGGIRGNEQFF. This sequence joins TRBV25-1 and TRBJ2-1; D may match TRBD1 or TRBD2 (6 bases each). Trimming removed 2 bases at V and 6 bases at J, with 14 bases between. The CDR3 consists of 15 residues. CDR1 and CDR2 from the germline V gene are MGHDK and SYGVNS.